This record concerns one T cell receptor (beta chain) sequence. Its antigen is still unknown. MiXCR was run by TCRdb on the reads, yielding one entry per CDR3 protein. The top ten clones hold 60% to 75% of a sample with about 57,000 distinct CDR3 sequences, 20% of them seen once. This sample is drawn from a study of T cell repertoires in cytomegalovirus infection. Study-wide context: CMV infection and matching HLA type were both indicated by public TCR beta signatures. Study-level results: It was HLA-C-restricted CMV-specific TCR beta clonotypes that dominated the response ex vivo. Individuals carrying CMV plus the relevant HLA were identified by cumulative frequency of public TCR beta families.

This CDR3 region has 13 residues. Germline CDR1 is SGHVS and CDR2 is FNYEAQ. Losses at the gene ends were 4 bases for V and 9 bases for J; bases not matched to a gene: 6. V and J are TRBV7-6 and TRBJ2-1; 7 bases are a match to TRBD1. This TCR came from a human donor in good health (CMV status not recorded). Some clones in this sample may be carry-over from other donors' samples. The material sequenced was CD8+ T cells from cultured PBMCs, taken from culture after CMV antigen stimulation. The CDR3 loop is CASSYTGDSEQFF. The CDR3 DNA reads TGTGCCAGCAGCTATACAGGGGACAGTGAGCAGTTCTTC.